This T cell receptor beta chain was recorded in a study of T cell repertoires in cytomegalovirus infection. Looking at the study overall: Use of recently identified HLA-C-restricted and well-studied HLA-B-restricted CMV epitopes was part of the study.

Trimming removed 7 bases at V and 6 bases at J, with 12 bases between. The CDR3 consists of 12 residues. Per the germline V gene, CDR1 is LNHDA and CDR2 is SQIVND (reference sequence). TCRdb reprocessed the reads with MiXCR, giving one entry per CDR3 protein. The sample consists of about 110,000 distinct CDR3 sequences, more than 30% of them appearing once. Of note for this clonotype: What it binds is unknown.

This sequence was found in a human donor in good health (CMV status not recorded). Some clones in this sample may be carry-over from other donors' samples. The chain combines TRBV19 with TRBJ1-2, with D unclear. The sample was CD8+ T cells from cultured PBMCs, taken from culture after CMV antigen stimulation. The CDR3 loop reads CASTNDLNGYTF. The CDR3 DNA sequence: TGTGCCAGTACCAACGATTTGAATGGCTACACCTTC.